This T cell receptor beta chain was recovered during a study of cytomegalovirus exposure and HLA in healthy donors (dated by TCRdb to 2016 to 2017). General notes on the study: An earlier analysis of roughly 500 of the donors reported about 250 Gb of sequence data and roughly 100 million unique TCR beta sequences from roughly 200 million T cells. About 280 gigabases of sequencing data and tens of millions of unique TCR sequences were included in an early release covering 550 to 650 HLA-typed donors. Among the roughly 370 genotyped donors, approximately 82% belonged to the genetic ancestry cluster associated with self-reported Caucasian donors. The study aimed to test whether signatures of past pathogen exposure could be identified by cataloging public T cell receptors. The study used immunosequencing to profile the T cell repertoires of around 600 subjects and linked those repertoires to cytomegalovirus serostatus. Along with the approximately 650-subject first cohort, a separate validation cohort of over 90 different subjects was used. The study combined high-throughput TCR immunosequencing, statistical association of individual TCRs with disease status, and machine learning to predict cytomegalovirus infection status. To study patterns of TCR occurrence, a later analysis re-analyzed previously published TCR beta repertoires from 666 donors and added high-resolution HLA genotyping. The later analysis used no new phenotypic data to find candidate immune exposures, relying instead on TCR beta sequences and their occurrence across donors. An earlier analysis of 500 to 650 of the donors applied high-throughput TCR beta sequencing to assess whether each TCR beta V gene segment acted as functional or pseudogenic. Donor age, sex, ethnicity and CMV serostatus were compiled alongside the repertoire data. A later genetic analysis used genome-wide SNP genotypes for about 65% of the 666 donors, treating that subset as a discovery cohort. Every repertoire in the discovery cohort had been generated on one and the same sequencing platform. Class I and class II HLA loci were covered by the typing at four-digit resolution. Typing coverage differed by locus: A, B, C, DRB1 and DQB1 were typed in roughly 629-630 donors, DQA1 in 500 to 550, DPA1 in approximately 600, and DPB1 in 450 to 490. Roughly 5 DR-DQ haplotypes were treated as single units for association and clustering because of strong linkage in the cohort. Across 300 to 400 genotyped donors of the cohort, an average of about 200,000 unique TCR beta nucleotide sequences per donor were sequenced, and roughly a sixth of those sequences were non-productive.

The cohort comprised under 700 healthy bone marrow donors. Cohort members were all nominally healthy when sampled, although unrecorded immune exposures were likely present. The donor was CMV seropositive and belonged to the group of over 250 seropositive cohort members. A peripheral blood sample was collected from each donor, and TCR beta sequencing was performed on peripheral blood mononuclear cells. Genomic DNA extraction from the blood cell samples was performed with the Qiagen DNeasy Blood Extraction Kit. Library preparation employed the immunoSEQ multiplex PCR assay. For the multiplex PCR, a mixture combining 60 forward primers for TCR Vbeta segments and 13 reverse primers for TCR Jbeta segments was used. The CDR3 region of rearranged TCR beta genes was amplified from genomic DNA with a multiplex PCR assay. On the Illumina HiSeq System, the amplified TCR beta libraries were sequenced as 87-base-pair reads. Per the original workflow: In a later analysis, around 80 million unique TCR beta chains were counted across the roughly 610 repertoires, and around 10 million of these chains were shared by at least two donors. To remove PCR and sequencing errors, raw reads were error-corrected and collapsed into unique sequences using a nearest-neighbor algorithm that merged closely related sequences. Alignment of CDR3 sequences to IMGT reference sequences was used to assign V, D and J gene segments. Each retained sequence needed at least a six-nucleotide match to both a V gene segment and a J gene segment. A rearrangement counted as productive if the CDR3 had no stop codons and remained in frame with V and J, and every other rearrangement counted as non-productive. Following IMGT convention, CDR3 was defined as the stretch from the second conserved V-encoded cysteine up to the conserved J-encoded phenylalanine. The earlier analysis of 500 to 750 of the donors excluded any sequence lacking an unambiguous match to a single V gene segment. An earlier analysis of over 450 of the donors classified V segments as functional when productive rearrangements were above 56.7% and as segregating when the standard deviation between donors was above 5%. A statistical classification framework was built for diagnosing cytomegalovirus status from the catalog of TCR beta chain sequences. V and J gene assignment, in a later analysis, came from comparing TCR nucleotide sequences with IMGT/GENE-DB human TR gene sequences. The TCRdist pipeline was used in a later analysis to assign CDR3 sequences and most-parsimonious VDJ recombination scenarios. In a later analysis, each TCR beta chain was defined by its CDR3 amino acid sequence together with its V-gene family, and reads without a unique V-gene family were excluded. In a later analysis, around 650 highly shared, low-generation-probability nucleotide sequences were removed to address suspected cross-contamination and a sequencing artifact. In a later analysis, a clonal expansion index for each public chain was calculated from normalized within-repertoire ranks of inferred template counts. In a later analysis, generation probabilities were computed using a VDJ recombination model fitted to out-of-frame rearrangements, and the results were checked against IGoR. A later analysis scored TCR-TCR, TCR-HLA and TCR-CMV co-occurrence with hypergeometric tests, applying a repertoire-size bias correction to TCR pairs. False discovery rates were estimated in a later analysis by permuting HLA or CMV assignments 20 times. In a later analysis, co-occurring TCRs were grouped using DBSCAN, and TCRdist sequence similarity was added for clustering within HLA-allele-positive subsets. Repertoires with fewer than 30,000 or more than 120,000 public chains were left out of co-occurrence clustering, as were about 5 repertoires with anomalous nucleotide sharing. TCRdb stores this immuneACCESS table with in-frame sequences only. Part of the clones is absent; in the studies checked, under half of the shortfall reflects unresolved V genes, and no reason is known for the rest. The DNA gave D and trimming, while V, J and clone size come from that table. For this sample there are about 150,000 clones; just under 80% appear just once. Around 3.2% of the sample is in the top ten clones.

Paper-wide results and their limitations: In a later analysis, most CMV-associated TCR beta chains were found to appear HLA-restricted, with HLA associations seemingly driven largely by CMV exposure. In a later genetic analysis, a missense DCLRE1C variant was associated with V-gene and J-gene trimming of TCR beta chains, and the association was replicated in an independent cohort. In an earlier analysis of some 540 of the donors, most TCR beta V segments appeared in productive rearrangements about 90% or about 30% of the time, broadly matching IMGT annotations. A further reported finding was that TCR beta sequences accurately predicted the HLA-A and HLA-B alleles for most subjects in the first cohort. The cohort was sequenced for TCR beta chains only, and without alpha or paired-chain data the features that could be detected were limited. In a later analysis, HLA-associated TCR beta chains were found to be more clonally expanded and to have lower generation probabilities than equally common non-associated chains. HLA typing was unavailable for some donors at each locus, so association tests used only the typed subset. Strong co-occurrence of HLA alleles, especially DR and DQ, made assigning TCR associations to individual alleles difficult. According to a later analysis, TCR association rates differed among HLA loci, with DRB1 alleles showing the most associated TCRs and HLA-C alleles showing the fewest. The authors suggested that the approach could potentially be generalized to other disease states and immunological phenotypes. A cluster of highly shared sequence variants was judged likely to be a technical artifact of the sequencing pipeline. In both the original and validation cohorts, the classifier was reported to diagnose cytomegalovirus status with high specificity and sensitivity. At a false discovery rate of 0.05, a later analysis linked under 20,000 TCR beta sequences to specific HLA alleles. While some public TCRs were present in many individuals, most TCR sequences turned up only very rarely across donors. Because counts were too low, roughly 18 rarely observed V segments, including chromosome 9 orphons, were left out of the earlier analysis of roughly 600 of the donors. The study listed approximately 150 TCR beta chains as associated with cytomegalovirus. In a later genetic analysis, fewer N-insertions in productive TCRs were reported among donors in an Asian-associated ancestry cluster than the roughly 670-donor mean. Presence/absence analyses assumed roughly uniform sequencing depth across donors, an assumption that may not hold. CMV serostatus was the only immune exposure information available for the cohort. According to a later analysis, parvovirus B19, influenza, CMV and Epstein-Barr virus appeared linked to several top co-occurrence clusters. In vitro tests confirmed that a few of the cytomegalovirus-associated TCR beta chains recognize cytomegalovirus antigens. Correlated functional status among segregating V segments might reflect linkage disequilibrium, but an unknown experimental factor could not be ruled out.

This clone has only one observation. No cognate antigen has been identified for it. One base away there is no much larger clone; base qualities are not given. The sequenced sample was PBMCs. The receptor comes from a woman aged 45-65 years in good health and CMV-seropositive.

The DNA reads TGTGCCTGGAGTTTCGGGACAGAAGAGACCCAGTACTTC. It translates as CAWSFGTEETQYF. This receptor chain uses TRBV30 and TRBJ2-5; the central 7 bases match TRBD1. The CDR3, cysteine through phenylalanine, is 13 amino acids long. The read is trimmed to its CDR3 DNA, 39 bases read in frame from base 1. Trimming leaves V shorter by 2 bases and J shorter by 3 bases, with the junction holding 3 bases beyond the gene matches. The germline V gene encodes CDR1 GTSNPN and CDR2 SVGIG (reference sequence).